One TCR beta chain is described in this entry. The data stem from a study of T cells after yellow fever vaccination. V gave up 2 bases and J gave up 1 base, with 11 bases separating them. Germline V lookup: CDR1 KGHSH, CDR2 LQKENI. The CDR3 has 15 amino acids. TCRdb processed the 5' RACE reads anew with MiXCR; each CDR3 protein has one entry. The data hold approximately 450,000 distinct CDR3 sequences, with around 19% observed a single time. The V call is TRBV18, the J call TRBJ1-1; D gene uncertain. The sample here was PBMCs, taken before the yellow fever booster vaccination. This sequence was found in a man in his late teens or twenties who received the YFV17D yellow fever vaccine. CDR3 nucleotides: TGTGCCAGCTCACCATCACAACGGGCGAACACTGAAGCTTTCTTT. Translation: CASSPSQRANTEAFF.